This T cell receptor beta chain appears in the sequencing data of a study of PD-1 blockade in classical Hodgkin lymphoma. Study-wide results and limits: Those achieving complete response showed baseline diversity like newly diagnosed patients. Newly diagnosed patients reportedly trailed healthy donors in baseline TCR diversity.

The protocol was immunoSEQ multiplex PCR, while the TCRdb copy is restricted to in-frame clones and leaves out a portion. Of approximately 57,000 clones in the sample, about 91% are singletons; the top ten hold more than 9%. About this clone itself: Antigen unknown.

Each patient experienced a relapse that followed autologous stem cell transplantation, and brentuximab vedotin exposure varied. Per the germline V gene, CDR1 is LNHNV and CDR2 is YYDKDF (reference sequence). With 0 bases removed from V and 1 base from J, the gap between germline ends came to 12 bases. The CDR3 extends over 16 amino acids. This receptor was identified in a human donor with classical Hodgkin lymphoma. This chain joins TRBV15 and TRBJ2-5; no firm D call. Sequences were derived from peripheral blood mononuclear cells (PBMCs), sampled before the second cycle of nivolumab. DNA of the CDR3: TGTGCCACCAGCAGAGAAGAACTGGGGTTCCAAGAGACCCAGTACTTC. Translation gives CATSREELGFQETQYF. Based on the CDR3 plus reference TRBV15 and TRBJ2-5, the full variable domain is DAMVIQNPRYQVTQFGKPVTLSCSQTLNHNVMYWYQQKSSQAPKLLFHYYDKDFNNEADTPDNFQSRRPNTSFCFLDIRSPGLGDTAMYLCATSREELGFQETQYFGPGTRLLVL.